The source of this T cell receptor (beta chain) is a study of cytomegalovirus exposure and HLA in healthy donors. Study-wide context: A previous analysis identified 117 million unique TCR beta sequences derived from about 180 million T cells. Within an early data release were around 80 million unique TCRs drawn from HLA-typed donors.

Regarding the study as a whole: An assumption of roughly uniform sequencing depth across donors underlay the presence/absence analyses.

With 60 Vbeta and 13 Jbeta primers, the PCR was carried out. Sequencing was performed with immunoSEQ multiplex PCR; in TCRdb, only in-frame clones are kept and a portion is missing. The sample has some 140,000 clones, around 77% seen once. As for this clone: Its target is unknown.

The origin of this receptor is a man between 50 and 59 years old in good health and CMV-seronegative. Source material: PBMCs.

CDR3 in amino acids: CASSVRFGGGRTEAFF. The CDR3 DNA follows: TGTGCCAGCAGTGTTCGGTTTGGGGGCGGTAGGACTGAAGCTTTCTTT. The chain joins TRBV25-1 to TRBJ1-1, with D possibly matching TRBD1 (6 bases). Trimming stripped 4 bases from V and 5 bases from J, with 20 bases between. From germline, CDR1 is MGHDK and CDR2 SYGVNS. The CDR3 consists of 16 residues. The entire variable domain, with the rest obtained from reference TRBV25-1 and TRBJ1-1, is as follows: EADIYQTPRYLVIGTGKKITLECSQTMGHDKMYWYQQDPGMELHLIHYSYGVNSTEKGDLSSESTVSRIRTEHFPLTLESARPSHTSQYLCASSVRFGGGRTEAFFGQGTRLTVV.